This TCR beta chain was found in a study of cytomegalovirus exposure and HLA in healthy donors. About the study: Across 300 to 400 genotyped donors, about 80% landed in the Caucasian-associated ancestry cluster. Whole-study findings and limits: Later on, a genetic analysis was performed. It linked a missense variant in DCLRE1C with V- and J-gene trimming of TCR beta. Looking again later, the authors saw that most CMV-associated TCR beta chains seemed HLA-restricted.

Trimming at V came to 6 bases and at J to 5 bases, leaving 10 bases not matched to a gene. The CDR3 is 15 amino acids. In germline, CDR1 is MNHEY, CDR2 SVGAGI. For this clone: As yet, its antigen is unknown.

PCR was performed using 60 Vbeta and 13 Jbeta primers. The method was immunoSEQ multiplex PCR; TCRdb's version includes in-frame clones alone and lacks a portion of them. The profile shows about 200,000 clones, 65% to 90% of them singletons. The receptor was isolated from a girl aged 5-17 years in good health and CMV-seronegative. What was sequenced was PBMCs. This chain connects TRBV6-5 to TRBJ2-7; 10 bases agree with TRBD1. The CDR3 here is CASSPDRGRVDEQYF. CDR3 sequence (DNA): TGTGCCAGCAGCCCTGACAGGGGGCGCGTTGACGAGCAGTACTTC.